This T cell receptor beta chain stems from a study of shared clonotypes between healthy human individuals. This table comes from immunoSEQ multiplex PCR, and its TCRdb copy is limited to in-frame clones, with some not included. The sample yields roughly 700,000 clones, 90% seen once. CDR3 length: 16 amino acids. The V and J ends lost 5 bases and 0 bases respectively, with 13 bases between them. Germline CDR1 reads MNHEY; CDR2 reads SMNVEV (reference sequence). Notes on the study in general: In a few donors, around 5% of naive CD4 clonotypes appeared in common. It was the non-shared clonotypes that had lower generation probabilities than clonotypes shared by all four donors.

A remark on this clone: Antigen specificity is unknown.

The sample comprised memory CD8+ T cells from PBMCs. Regarding subset: CD45RO+ cells pooled with CCR7-negative TemRA cells. The source is a man aged 18-30 years in good health. Some clones in this sample may be carry-over from other donors' samples. This chain uses TRBV27 with TRBJ2-2, with D unclear. The CDR3, as DNA: TGTGCCAGCAGTCCCCCGACCCTCTCGAACACCGGGGAGCTGTTTTTT. Protein product: CASSPPTLSNTGELFF.